These 19 T cell receptor beta chains originate from one sample sequenced in a study of cytomegalovirus exposure and HLA in healthy donors. Primers for the PCR totalled 60 Vbeta and 13 Jbeta. Using immunoSEQ multiplex PCR, the repertoire was profiled, and TCRdb retains in-frame clones only, with some absent. The sample yields 130,000 or so clones, about four fifths seen once. Material: PBMCs. These receptors were taken from a male donor in good health and CMV-seronegative.

The V and J genes are TRBV30 and TRBJ1-1; 7 bases fit TRBD1. There are 13 residues in the CDR3. V was pared by 5 bases and J by 4 bases, with 7 bases of the junction left unmatched. Per the germline V gene, CDR1 is GTSNPN and CDR2 is SVGIG (reference sequence). CDR3 DNA sequence: TGTGCCTGGGACAGGGACGGGATCACTGAAGCTTTCTTT. It is translated as CAWDRDGITEAFF. Filled out from reference TRBV30 and TRBJ1-1, the complete variable domain reads SQTIHQWPATLVQPVGSPLSLECTVEGTSNPNLYWYRQAAGRGLQLLFYSVGIGQISSEVPQNLSASRPQDRQFILSSKKLLLSDSGFYLCAWDRDGITEAFFGQGTRLTVV.

The rearrangement uses TRBV5-4 and TRBJ1-1; D unresolved. The CDR3 covers 12 residues. Germline values: CDR1 SGHNT, CDR2 YYREEE (reference sequence). V lost 3 bases and J 6 bases, leaving 9 bases between the germline ends. The CDR3 protein is CASSSLGAEAFF. The DNA of the CDR3 is TGTGCCAGCAGCTCCCTGGGAGCTGAAGCTTTCTTT.

This clone occurred once. The rearrangement links TRBV6-5 to TRBJ1-1; possible D gene TRBD1, 6 bases. The CDR3 contains 12 residues. V gave up 4 bases and J gave up 4 bases, with 7 bases separating them. The V gene's germline CDR1 is MNHEY and CDR2 SVGAGI. The CDR3 DNA sequence: TGTGCCAGCAGTTCGGACAGCACTGAAGCTTTCTTT. This gives the protein CASSSDSTEAFF.

The rearrangement links TRBV7-9 to TRBJ1-1; 7 nucleotides line up with TRBD1. The CDR3 has 15 amino acids. The trim removed 1 base at V and 6 bases at J, leaving 8 bases unmatched. Germline CDR1 is SEHNR and CDR2 is FQNEAQ (reference sequence). CDR3 DNA: TGTGCCAGCAGCTTAGTAAGGACAGGAGGGGCTGAAGCTTTCTTT. Protein product: CASSLVRTGGAEAFF.

J is TRBJ2-7 and V is TRBV7-2; 7 nucleotides agree with TRBD1. CDR3 size: 13 residues. Per the germline V gene, CDR1 is SGHTA and CDR2 is FQGNSA. J was trimmed by 6 bases and V by 4 bases; bases with no gene match: 6. CDR3 protein: CASSSTQGSEQYF. The CDR3 DNA reads TGTGCCAGCAGCTCGACACAGGGGTCCGAGCAGTACTTC. Combining the CDR3 with reference TRBV7-2 and TRBJ2-7 gives the whole variable domain GAGVSQSPSNKVTEKGKDVELRCDPISGHTALYWYRQSLGQGLEFLIYFQGNSAPDKSGLPSDRFSAERTGGSVSTLTIQRTQQEDSAVYLCASSSTQGSEQYFGPGTRLTVT.

V and J are TRBV10-3 and TRBJ2-1; D remains unclear. The CDR3 sequence is 13 residues long. Trimming stripped 4 bases from V and 5 bases from J, with 9 bases between. Germline V gives CDR1 ENHRY, CDR2 SYGVKD. The CDR3 here is CAISVQLDNEQFF. CDR3 nucleotides: TGTGCCATCAGTGTCCAGCTAGACAATGAGCAGTTCTTC.

The V call is TRBV9, the J call TRBJ2-1, with TRBD2 matching 7 bases. Trimming at V came to 0 bases and at J to 2 bases, leaving 2 bases not matched to a gene. CDR1 and CDR2 from the germline V gene are SGDLS and YYNGEE. This CDR3 spans 15 amino acids. CDR3 bases: TGTGCCAGCAGCGTAGAGGCGGGGGCCTACAATGAGCAGTTCTTC. Amino acid sequence: CASSVEAGAYNEQFF.

The V gene is TRBV4-3, the J gene TRBJ1-2; D is uncertain. V was shortened by 0 bases and J by 4 bases, with 12 bases between the two germline ends. In germline, CDR1 is LGHNA, CDR2 YSLEER. The CDR3 contains 15 residues. The CDR3 sequence is CASSQDFGKSYGYTF. As DNA, the CDR3 is TGCGCCAGCAGCCAAGATTTCGGGAAGAGCTATGGCTACACCTTC.

The chain has TRBV9 and TRBJ1-4; 10 bases fit TRBD1. Trimming at V came to 0 bases and at J to 5 bases, leaving 4 bases not matched to a gene. Germline V gene data show CDR1 as SGDLS and CDR2 as YYNGEE. The CDR3 runs to 16 residues. The CDR3 coding sequence is TGTGCCAGCAGCGTAGGTCCGACAGGGGGCAATGAAAAACTGTTTTTT. Amino acids: CASSVGPTGGNEKLFF.

The chain has TRBV30 and TRBJ2-1; D possibly corresponds to TRBD1 (6 bases). The CDR3 sequence is 13 residues long. Germline CDR1 reads GTSNPN; CDR2 reads SVGIG (reference sequence). The ends were cut back, 4 bases at V and 2 bases at J, with 9 bases in the middle. The CDR3 coding sequence is TGTGCCTGGAAGGGGGAAGCCTACAATGAGCAGTTCTTC. Amino acids: CAWKGEAYNEQFF.

The gene calls are TRBV4-1 and TRBJ2-2; 7 bases line up with TRBD1. V trimming: 2 bases; J trimming: 5 bases; junction bases outside the gene matches: 8. Looked up from germline, CDR1 is MGHRA and CDR2 is YSYEKL. The CDR3 extends over 16 amino acids. CDR3 sequence (DNA): TGCGCCAGCAGCCAACACCGCGTACAGGGGACCGGGGAGCTGTTTTTT. As protein: CASSQHRVQGTGELFF.

The V gene is TRBV5-5, the J gene TRBJ2-3; 12 bases align to TRBD2. Germline lookup yields CDR1 SGHKS and CDR2 YYEKEE (reference sequence). This CDR3 is built from 15 residues. V was clipped by 4 bases and J by 5 bases; unmatched bases: 5. CDR3 residues: CASSTLAGGRDTQYF. DNA of the CDR3: TGTGCCAGCAGCACACTAGCGGGGGGCCGAGATACGCAGTATTTT.

This chain joins TRBV4-3 and TRBJ1-1; D is uncertain. V was clipped by 3 bases and J by 1 base, with 9 bases between them. The germline V gene has CDR1 LGHNA and CDR2 YSLEER. The CDR3 extends over 14 amino acids. The CDR3: CASSQERGNTEAFF. CDR3 DNA sequence: TGCGCCAGCAGCCAGGAGCGGGGGAACACTGAAGCTTTCTTT.

The rearrangement joins TRBV30 to TRBJ2-7; no firm D call. CDR1 is GTSNPN, CDR2 SVGIG, per germline (reference sequence). CDR3 length: 14 amino acids. V was shortened by 5 bases and J by 5 bases, with 19 bases between the two germline ends. CDR3 nucleotides: TGTGCCTGGTCATTCTCCATGGTGGCCGACGAGCAGTACTTC. Its translation is CAWSFSMVADEQYF.

The rearrangement joins TRBV7-2 to TRBJ2-1, with TRBD2 matching 9 bases. CDR1 and CDR2 (germline): SGHTA, FQGNSA. CDR3 length: 16 amino acids. Unmatched junction bases numbered 2, after V lost 1 base and J lost 1 base. CDR3 nucleotides: TGTGCCAGCAGCTTAGGAGCGGGGGGATCCTACAATGAGCAGTTCTTC. It codes for CASSLGAGGSYNEQFF.

The chain combines TRBV4-1 with TRBJ2-1; TRBD2 agrees at 12 bases. V shed 0 bases, J shed 7 bases, and the junction held 4 bases outside the gene matches. Germline values: CDR1 MGHRA, CDR2 YSYEKL. The length of the CDR3 is 16 residues. CDR3 protein: CASSQDLAGGLNEQFF. The CDR3 nucleotides are TGCGCCAGCAGCCAAGATCTAGCGGGGGGGCTTAATGAGCAGTTCTTC.

The J gene is TRBJ1-5, the V gene TRBV19; D might be TRBD1 (5 bases). The V end lost 7 bases, the J end lost 7 bases, and 20 bases lay between the germline ends. CDR3 length: 15 amino acids. The germline V gene encodes CDR1 LNHDA and CDR2 SQIVND (reference sequence). CDR3 in DNA: TGTGCCAGTACCCCATGGGGCGCCTTAGGGCAGCCCCAGCATTTT. This translates into CASTPWGALGQPQHF.

This clone was seen a handful of times. The chain is built from TRBV2 and TRBJ1-6, with D unresolved. V lost 3 bases, J lost 11 bases, and 14 bases lay in between. This CDR3 contains 14 residues. Germline lookup yields CDR1 SNHLY and CDR2 FYNNEI. The CDR3 DNA follows: TGTGCCAGCAGTGAGAAGCAGGCCGTTACACCCCTCCACTTT. Protein product: CASSEKQAVTPLHF. Full variable domain (outside the CDR3, taken from reference TRBV2 and TRBJ1-6): EPEVTQTPSHQVTQMGQEVILRCVPISNHLYFYWYRQILGQKVEFLVSFYNNEISEKSEIFDDQFSVERPDGSNFTLKIRSTKLEDSAMYFCASSEKQAVTPLHFGNGTRLTVT.

The rearrangement links TRBV7-9 to TRBJ2-7; D unclear. This CDR3 has 13 residues. With 2 bases removed from V and 5 bases from J, the gap between germline ends came to 10 bases. Germline V gene sequence: CDR1 SEHNR, CDR2 FQNEAQ (reference sequence). CDR3 region: CASSLSVVDEQYF. CDR3 coding DNA: TGTGCCAGCAGCTTAAGCGTAGTGGACGAGCAGTACTTC.